These T cell receptor beta chains were read from a single sample in a study of long-term antiretroviral therapy in people with HIV. Profiling relied on immunoSEQ multiplex PCR, and the TCRdb table lists in-frame clones only, not all of them. Counted here are roughly 34,000 clones, around 79% occurring once; the ten biggest clones make up roughly 3.1%. Sequencing was performed on unsorted PBMCs, taken 1.9 years after starting antiretroviral therapy. The receptors shown here come from a man aged 18 to 30 with HIV. CDR3s include the opening cysteine and the closing phenylalanine or tryptophan.

>15|TRBV5-1|TRBJ2-5
CASSLAGLFGETQYF
>15|TRBV5-1|TRBJ1-1
CASSFSSATGSEAFF
>11|TRBV20-1|TRBJ2-1
CSASYSGEQFF
>17|TRBV13|TRBJ2-4
CASSLYRGGDPKNIQYF
>15|TRBV30|TRBJ1-4
CAWSVMMPTNEKLFF
>15|TRBV11-2|TRBJ2-1
CASSLAGSSYNEQFF
>13|TRBV9|TRBJ1-1
CASSVHVDTEAFF
>11|TRBV6-6|TRBJ1-5
CASSYDQPQHF
>13|TRBV11-3|TRBJ1-2
CASSTTTGGGHTF
>13|TRBV5-1|TRBJ1-1
CASSLETNTEAFF
>15|TRBV6-1|TRBJ2-2
CASSGISLDTGELFF
>15|TRBV13|TRBJ1-3
CASSLVVGQGNTIYF
>16|TRBV19|TRBJ2-3
CASSIGLWQGTDTQYF
>13|TRBV7-9|TRBJ2-5
CASSPPGKETQYF
>12|TRBV11-3|TRBJ1-1
CASRRGYTEAFF
>14|TRBV19|TRBJ2-6
CASTSPQGPNVLTF
>16|TRBV5-4|TRBJ2-5
CASSFYGGALGETQYF
>13|TRBV7-3|TRBJ1-5
CASSKDPSQPQHF
>13|TRBV10-3|TRBJ1-4
CAISRGNNEKLFF
>18|TRBV5-4|TRBJ2-5
CASSLAPGTGTTQETQYF
>15|TRBV29-1|TRBJ1-2
CSVVAQTGGLKANTF
>15|TRBV15|TRBJ2-1
CATSSERDPGGEQFF
>17|TRBV11-2|TRBJ2-3
CASSPYSNRGGEDTQYF
>16|TRBV19|TRBJ2-1
CASSIEGRGIDNEQFF
>14|TRBV9|TRBJ2-1
CASSGAGGKNEQFF
>16|TRBV13|TRBJ2-2
CASSLGARANTGELFF
>15|TRBV7-9|TRBJ2-1
CASSYIQSWDNEQFF
>15|TRBV7-6|TRBJ1-1
CASSLGRTRNTEAFF
>15|TRBV5-1|TRBJ2-3
CASSLVAGATDTQYF
>15|TRBV7-9|TRBJ1-5
CASSPPGGGPQPQHF
>12|TRBV29-1|TRBJ1-1
CSVVALGTEAFF
>13|TRBV5-1|TRBJ2-2
CASSLLDTGELFF
>15|TRBV5-6|TRBJ2-4
CASSLGGSGGHIQYF
>14|TRBV5-1|TRBJ1-1
CASSLLGQGTEAFF
>12|TRBV2|TRBJ1-5
CASNSVGQPQHF
>13|TRBV27|TRBJ2-1
CASSIRAYNEQFF
>14|TRBV6-4|TRBJ1-2
CASSDEGSEYGYTF
>14|TRBV5-1|TRBJ2-1
CASSLRSRSDEQFF
>16|TRBV5-1|TRBJ2-5
CASSPGTSGGRETQYF
>13|TRBV19|TRBJ1-6
CASGIGFNSPLHF
>16|TRBV5-6|TRBJ1-1
CASSPNGGEGYTEAFF